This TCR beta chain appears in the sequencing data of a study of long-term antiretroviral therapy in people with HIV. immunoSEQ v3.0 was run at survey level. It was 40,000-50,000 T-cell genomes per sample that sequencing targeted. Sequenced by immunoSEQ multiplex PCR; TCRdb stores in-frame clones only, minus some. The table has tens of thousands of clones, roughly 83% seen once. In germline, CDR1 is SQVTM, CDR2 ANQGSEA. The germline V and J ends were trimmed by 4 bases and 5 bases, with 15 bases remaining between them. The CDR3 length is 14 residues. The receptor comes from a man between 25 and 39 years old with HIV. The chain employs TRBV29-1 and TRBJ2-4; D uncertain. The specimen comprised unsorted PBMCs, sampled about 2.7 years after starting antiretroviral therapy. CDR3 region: CSVAHRLGENIQYF. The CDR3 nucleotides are TGCAGCGTTGCCCACCGATTGGGCGAAAACATTCAGTACTTC.